One and the same sample provided the 21 T cell receptor beta chains below, sequenced in a study of identical twins (dated by TCRdb to the mid-2010s). Library method: 5' RACE. Sequencing instrument: Illumina HiSeq 2000. Starting from the raw public reads, TCRdb applied fastp trimming at Q25, assembled clones with MiXCR and retained in-frame beta chains. Each record represents a unique CDR3 protein, reported with the most common genes and DNA among its rows. Recorded for this sample are 550,000 to 700,000 distinct CDR3 sequences; approximately 9.6% of them occurred a single time. Roughly 3% of the sample lies in the top ten. This same sample was also taken into another study, of yellow fever vaccine responses in identical twins.

Sequenced sample: PBMCs. The receptors were sampled from a woman between 18 and 29 years old in good health.

Only a few counts were recorded for this clonotype. As DNA, the CDR3 is TGCAGTGCTAGGAAGCGGGGCTCCTACAATGAGCAGTTCTTC. This gives the protein CSARKRGSYNEQFF. The rearrangement joins TRBV20-1 to TRBJ2-1, with TRBD2 identical over 7 bases. The ends lost 3 bases at V and 0 bases at J; junction bases unmatched: 2. Germline V gene lookup returns CDR1 DFQATT and CDR2 SNEGSKA (reference sequence). The CDR3 consists of 14 residues.

This clonotype came up many times. The chain carries TRBV25-1 and TRBJ2-3, with 12 bases identical to TRBD2. Unmatched junction bases numbered 10, after V lost 8 bases and J lost 7 bases. Germline V gives CDR1 MGHDK, CDR2 SYGVNS. The CDR3 is made up of 15 amino acids. CDR3 in DNA: TGTGCCAGCGAAGCTCTAGCGGGAGGGCCAAATACGCAGTATTTT. It translates to CASEALAGGPNTQYF.

V usage is TRBV7-9 and J usage is TRBJ2-6, with D perhaps matching TRBD2 (6 bases). Per germline, CDR1 SEHNR and CDR2 FQNEAQ (reference sequence). V was clipped by 0 bases and J by 4 bases, with 10 bases between them. CDR3 length equals 16 residues. CDR3 loop: CASSLAERAGANVLTF. The CDR3 bases are TGTGCCAGCAGCTTAGCGGAGCGGGCCGGGGCCAACGTCCTGACTTTC.

This clonotype came up many times. The chain is built from TRBV2 and TRBJ2-1, with D possibly TRBD1 on 6 matching bases. This CDR3 has 14 amino acids. Trimming shortened V by 3 bases and J by 8 bases, and 14 bases separated the two germline ends. CDR1 is SNHLY, CDR2 FYNNEI, per germline. The CDR3 DNA reads as TGTGCCAGCAGTGACAGGGGTTCGGTGTATGAGCAGTTCTTC. This gives the protein CASSDRGSVYEQFF. Full variable domain (rest looked up from reference TRBV2 and TRBJ2-1): EPEVTQTPSHQVTQMGQEVILRCVPISNHLYFYWYRQILGQKVEFLVSFYNNEISEKSEIFDDQFSVERPDGSNFTLKIRSTKLEDSAMYFCASSDRGSVYEQFFGPGTRLTVL.

In its sample, this clonotype was seen many times. The V gene is TRBV10-1, the J gene TRBJ2-7; 11 nucleotides align to TRBD1. The germline gives CDR1 WNHNN, CDR2 SYGVQD (reference sequence). The junction had 12 bases not matched to a gene; V was cut back by 5 bases and J by 6 bases. The CDR3 consists of 16 residues. The CDR3 nucleotides are TGCGCCAGCAGTCCCGGACAGGGGGCTTTATCGGGCGAGCAGTACTTC. It yields the protein CASSPGQGALSGEQYF.

V usage is TRBV6-2 or TRBV6-3 and J usage is TRBJ2-7; 10 bases map to TRBD2. CDR3 length equals 16 residues. CDR1 and CDR2 from the germline V gene are MNHEY and SVGEGT. The V segment lost 8 bases and the J segment 3 bases; nucleotides outside the gene matches: 13. The CDR3 DNA sequence: TGTGCCAGCCGTTTTTCTCTCGGGACTAGCGACTACGAGCAGTACTTC. This codes for CASRFSLGTSDYEQYF.

This clonotype has at least ten counts. The chain combines TRBV11-2 with TRBJ2-2, with a weak D call TRBD2 (5 bases). Trimming cost V 1 base and J 10 bases, with 13 bases left between them. The CDR3 consists of 14 residues. The germline V gene has CDR1 SGHAT and CDR2 FQNNGV. The CDR3 DNA sequence: TGTGCCAGCAGCTTAGCGGTTTGGGGAGCGGAGCTGTTTTTT. Translating gives CASSLAVWGAELFF.

In the case of this clonotype: A much larger clone differs by one base, so this may be a read error. This rearrangement joins TRBV28 to TRBJ2-7, with TRBD2 identical over 7 bases. Germline V gene lookup returns CDR1 MDHEN and CDR2 SYDVKM. The CDR3 totals 14 residues. The V segment lost 10 bases and the J segment 1 base; nucleotides outside the gene matches: 10. Here the CDR3 reads CATHLGGSSYEQYF. Written as DNA, the CDR3 is TGTGCCACCCATCTGGGGGGGTCTTCCTACGAGCAGTACTTC.

The chain employs TRBV29-1 and TRBJ2-7; D gene unclear. There are 13 residues in the CDR3. Looked up from germline, CDR1 is SQVTM and CDR2 is ANQGSEA. V lost 6 bases and J 0 bases, leaving 12 bases between the germline ends. The CDR3 protein is CSVATGPSYEQYF. The CDR3 DNA sequence: TGCAGCGTAGCCACCGGGCCCTCCTACGAGCAGTACTTC.

The CDR3 spells CASSLLAGITDTQYF. The CDR3 nucleotides read TGTGCCAGCAGTTTACTAGCGGGGATCACAGATACGCAGTATTTT. The chain is built from TRBV12-3 or TRBV12-4 and TRBJ2-3, with 9 bases lining up with TRBD2. The length of the CDR3 is 15 residues. With 2 bases clipped from V and 2 bases from J, the junction kept 2 bases outside the gene matches.

The chain is built from TRBV20-1 and TRBJ2-4; D unresolved. The CDR3 is made up of 13 amino acids. Trimming pared 6 bases from V and 0 bases from J, leaving 9 bases between. Germline V lookup: CDR1 DFQATT, CDR2 SNEGSKA (reference sequence). The CDR3 loop is CSAPPIAKNIQYF. In DNA form, the CDR3 reads TGCAGTGCCCCCCCCATAGCCAAAAACATTCAGTACTTC.

The chain joins TRBV4-1 to TRBJ2-5, with 8 bases lining up with TRBD1. Per germline, CDR1 MGHRA and CDR2 YSYEKL. The CDR3 contains 13 residues. The V and J ends lost 6 bases and 2 bases, in that order; junction bases with no gene match: 2. The CDR3 DNA reads TGCGCCAGCAGACGACAGGGGCAAGAGACCCAGTACTTC. This codes for CASRRQGQETQYF.

The chain links TRBV5-1 to TRBJ2-5; D assignment may be TRBD1 or TRBD2 (6 bases each). Trimming cost V 0 bases and J 7 bases, with 13 bases left between them. Germline V gene sequence: CDR1 SGHRS, CDR2 YFSETQ. CDR3 length: 14 amino acids. CDR3 nucleotides: TGCGCCAGCAGCTTGGATCCAGGAGGGGGGACCCAGTACTTC. This encodes CASSLDPGGGTQYF.

V usage is TRBV7-9 and J usage is TRBJ2-7, with 10 positions matching TRBD2. There are 16 residues in the CDR3. CDR1 is SEHNR and CDR2 is FQNEAQ in the germline V gene (reference sequence). Trimming cost V 4 bases and J 9 bases; bases outside gene matches: 15. The CDR3 sequence is CASSYPGVAGGSAQYF. In nucleotides, the CDR3 is TGTGCCAGCAGCTACCCGGGGGTAGCGGGGGGTTCGGCGCAGTACTTC.

This clonotype was recorded at least ten times. CDR3 protein: CSVLRASTDTQYF. DNA of the CDR3: TGCAGCGTTCTCAGGGCTAGCACAGATACGCAGTATTTT. J is TRBJ2-3 and V is TRBV29-1; D may be TRBD1 (5 bases). The V end lost 5 bases, the J end lost 0 bases, and 9 bases lay between the germline ends. Germline values: CDR1 SQVTM, CDR2 ANQGSEA. The CDR3 sequence is 13 residues long.

This clonotype appeared a few times. This chain connects TRBV11-2 to TRBJ2-1; TRBD2 aligns across 12 bases. Germline lookup yields CDR1 SGHAT and CDR2 FQNNGV. The CDR3 is made up of 15 amino acids. V lost 4 bases and J lost 6; bases outside the gene matches: 4. The CDR3 here is CASSWGLAGRNEQFF. The CDR3 DNA follows: TGTGCCAGCAGCTGGGGACTAGCGGGCCGCAATGAGCAGTTCTTC.

In its sample, this clonotype was seen many times. The V and J genes are TRBV25-1 and TRBJ2-7, with D possibly matching TRBD2 (5 bases). The germline V gene encodes CDR1 MGHDK and CDR2 SYGVNS. The CDR3 contains 14 residues. Trimming removed 5 bases from V and 2 bases from J, with 13 bases in between. CDR3 region: CASSPSDWAYEQYF. The CDR3 bases are TGTGCCAGCAGTCCATCGGACTGGGCCTACGAGCAGTACTTC.

Details on this clonotype: The CDR3 does not end in the conserved phenylalanine or tryptophan, so this is likely a read error. The V call is TRBV4-3, the J call TRBJ2-3; no firm D call. V lost 5 bases to trimming and J lost 2 bases, with 11 bases between them. The CDR3 covers 14 residues. From germline, CDR1 is LGHNA and CDR2 YSLEER. The CDR3 coding sequence is TGCGCCAGCAGCGAAAGACGGGTCACAGATACGCAGTATCTT. Translated: CASSERRVTDTQYL.

The V gene is TRBV25-1, the J gene TRBJ2-7, with 9 bases matching TRBD2. The V segment lost 3 bases and the J segment 0 bases; nucleotides outside the gene matches: 9. This CDR3 region has 17 residues. Germline CDR1 and CDR2: MGHDK and SYGVNS. CDR3 coding DNA: TGTGCCAGCAGTGAGGGGGGAGAGCGGGGGGTCTCCTACGAGCAGTACTTC. Translating gives CASSEGGERGVSYEQYF.

The chain combines TRBV7-3 with TRBJ2-7, with D perhaps TRBD2 (5 bases). Trimming left V 5 bases short and J 3 bases short, with 20 bases between. There are 16 residues in the CDR3. Per germline, CDR1 SGHTA and CDR2 FQGTGA. The CDR3 loop is CASSPQKLPGNYEQYF. The CDR3 region has the DNA TGTGCCAGCAGCCCCCAGAAACTACCGGGAAACTACGAGCAGTACTTC.

The chain recombines TRBV7-3 with TRBJ2-3; the match to TRBD1 covers 7 bases. This CDR3 spans 12 amino acids. Germline CDR1 is SGHTA and CDR2 is FQGTGA. V shed 3 bases, J shed 8 bases, and the junction held 2 bases outside the gene matches. CDR3 DNA: TGTGCCAGCAGCTTGACAGGGTCTACGCAGTATTTT. It specifies CASSLTGSTQYF.